This T cell receptor beta chain was identified in a study of T cell responses to AZD1222 COVID-19 vaccine. Study-level findings and limits: Only a handful of AZD1222 recipients were seropositive at baseline. Donors were chiefly white British, with a greater number of females, and clonal diversity was perhaps underestimated.

Germline V CDR1 and CDR2: LNHDA, SQIVND (reference sequence). Trimming removed 5 bases from V and 4 bases from J; junction bases left unmatched: 4. This CDR3 has 14 residues. Some clones are missing from TCRdb's copy, which holds only in-frame ones; the method was immunoSEQ multiplex PCR. The data hold 150,000 to 200,000 clones, with approximately 86% observed a single time. Of note for this clone: Its antigen is undetermined.

Samples with a second dose at about 4 or about 12 weeks were pooled together. The starting material was peripheral blood, obtained 28 days after the second AZD1222 dose. The chain links TRBV19 to TRBJ2-1; 8 bases are a match to TRBD1. The sequence derives from an adult who received the AZD1222 COVID-19 vaccine. DNA of the CDR3: TGTGCCAGTAGTGGGCAGGGGGCTTACAATGAGCAGTTCTTC. It yields the protein CASSGQGAYNEQFF.